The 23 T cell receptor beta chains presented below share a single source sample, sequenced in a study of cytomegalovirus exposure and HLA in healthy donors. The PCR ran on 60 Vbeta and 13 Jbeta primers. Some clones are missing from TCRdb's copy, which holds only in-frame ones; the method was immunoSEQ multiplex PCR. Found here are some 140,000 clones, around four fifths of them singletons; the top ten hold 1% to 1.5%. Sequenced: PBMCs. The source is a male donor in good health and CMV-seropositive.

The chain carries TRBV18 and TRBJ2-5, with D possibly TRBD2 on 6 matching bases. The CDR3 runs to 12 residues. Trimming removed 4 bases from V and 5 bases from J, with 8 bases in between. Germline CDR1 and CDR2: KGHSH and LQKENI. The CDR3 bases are TGTGCCAGCTCACGGGGGGAGGAGACCCAGTACTTC. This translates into CASSRGEETQYF.

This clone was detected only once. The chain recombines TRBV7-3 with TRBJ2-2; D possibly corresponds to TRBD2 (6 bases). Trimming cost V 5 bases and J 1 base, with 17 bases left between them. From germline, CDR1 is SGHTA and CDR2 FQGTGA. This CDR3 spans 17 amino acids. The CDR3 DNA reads TGTGCCAGCAGCACTAGGGAAGGGGACTGGAACACCGGGGAGCTGTTTTTT. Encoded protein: CASSTREGDWNTGELFF.

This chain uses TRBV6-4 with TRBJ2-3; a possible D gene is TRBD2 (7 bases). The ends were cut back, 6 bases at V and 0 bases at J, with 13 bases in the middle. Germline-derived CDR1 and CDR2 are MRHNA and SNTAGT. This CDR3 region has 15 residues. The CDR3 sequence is CASRSRGGSTDTQYF. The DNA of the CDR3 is TGTGCCAGCAGAAGTAGGGGGGGGAGCACAGATACGCAGTATTTT.

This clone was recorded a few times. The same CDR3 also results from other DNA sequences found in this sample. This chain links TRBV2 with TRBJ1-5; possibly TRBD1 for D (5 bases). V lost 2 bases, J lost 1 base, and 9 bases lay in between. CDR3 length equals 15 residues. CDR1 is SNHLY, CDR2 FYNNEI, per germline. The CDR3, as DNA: TGTGCCAGCAGTGAAAGGGGAGGGAGCAATCAGCCCCAGCATTTT. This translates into CASSERGGSNQPQHF.

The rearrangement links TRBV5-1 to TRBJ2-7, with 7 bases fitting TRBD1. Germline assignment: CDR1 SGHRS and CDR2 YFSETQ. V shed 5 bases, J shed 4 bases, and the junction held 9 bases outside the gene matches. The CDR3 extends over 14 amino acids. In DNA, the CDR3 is TGCGCCAGCAGTCATCCGGGACAGCAATACGAGCAGTACTTC. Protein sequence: CASSHPGQQYEQYF.

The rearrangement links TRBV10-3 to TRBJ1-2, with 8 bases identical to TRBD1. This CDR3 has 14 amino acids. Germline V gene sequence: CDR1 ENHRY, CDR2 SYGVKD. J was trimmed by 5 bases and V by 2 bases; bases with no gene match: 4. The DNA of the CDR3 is TGTGCCATCAGTGAGACAGGGGGAGAATATGGCTACACCTTC. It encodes CAISETGGEYGYTF.

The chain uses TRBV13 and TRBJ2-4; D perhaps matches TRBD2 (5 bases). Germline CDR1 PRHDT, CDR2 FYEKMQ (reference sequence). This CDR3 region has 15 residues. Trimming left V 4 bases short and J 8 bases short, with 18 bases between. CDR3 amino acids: CASSSAGLFMDIQYF. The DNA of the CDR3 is TGTGCCAGCAGCTCTGCCGGACTTTTTATGGACATTCAGTACTTC.

The CDR3 coding sequence is TGTGCCACACAGGGGTTGGACACTGAAGCTTTCTTT. This gives the protein CATQGLDTEAFF. The chain is built from TRBV30 and TRBJ1-1, with 7 positions matching TRBD1. The V and J ends lost 8 bases and 3 bases, in that order; junction bases with no gene match: 6. Germline V gene data show CDR1 as GTSNPN and CDR2 as SVGIG (reference sequence). This CDR3 region has 12 residues.

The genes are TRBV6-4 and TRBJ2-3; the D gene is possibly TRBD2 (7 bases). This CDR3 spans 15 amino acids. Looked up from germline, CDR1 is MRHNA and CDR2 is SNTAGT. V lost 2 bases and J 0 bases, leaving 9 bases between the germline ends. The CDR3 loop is CASSDGGGSTDTQYF. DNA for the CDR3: TGTGCCAGCAGTGACGGCGGGGGCAGCACAGATACGCAGTATTTT.

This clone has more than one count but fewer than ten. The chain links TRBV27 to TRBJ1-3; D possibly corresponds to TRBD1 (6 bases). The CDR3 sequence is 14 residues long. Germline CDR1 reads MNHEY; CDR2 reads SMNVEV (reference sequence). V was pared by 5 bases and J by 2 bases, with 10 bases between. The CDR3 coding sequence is TGTGCCAGCAGTCCAAACAGGGCTGGAAACACCATATATTTT. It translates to CASSPNRAGNTIYF.

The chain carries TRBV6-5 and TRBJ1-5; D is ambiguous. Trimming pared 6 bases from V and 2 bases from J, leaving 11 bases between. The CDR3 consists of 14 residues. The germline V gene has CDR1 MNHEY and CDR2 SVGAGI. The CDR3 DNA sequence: TGTGCCAGCAGACCTAACCAGGGCAATCAGCCCCAGCATTTT. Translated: CASRPNQGNQPQHF.

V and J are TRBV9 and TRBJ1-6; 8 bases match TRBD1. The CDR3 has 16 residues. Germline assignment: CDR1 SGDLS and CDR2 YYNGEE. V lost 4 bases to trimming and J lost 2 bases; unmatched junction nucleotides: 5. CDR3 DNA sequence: TGTGCCAGCAGCACGGACAGGGCCCCCTATAATTCACCCCTCCACTTT. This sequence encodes CASSTDRAPYNSPLHF.

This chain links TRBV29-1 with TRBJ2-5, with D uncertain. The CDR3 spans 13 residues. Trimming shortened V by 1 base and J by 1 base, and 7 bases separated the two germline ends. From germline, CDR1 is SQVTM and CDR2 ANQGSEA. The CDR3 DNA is TGCAGCGTTGAAGGGCAGGTCCAAGAGACCCAGTACTTC. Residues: CSVEGQVQETQYF.

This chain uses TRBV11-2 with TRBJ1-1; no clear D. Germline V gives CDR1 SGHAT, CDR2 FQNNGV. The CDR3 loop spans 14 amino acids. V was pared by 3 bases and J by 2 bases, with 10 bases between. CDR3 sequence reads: CASSFGGENTEAFF. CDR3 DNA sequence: TGTGCCAGCAGCTTTGGCGGCGAAAACACTGAAGCTTTCTTT. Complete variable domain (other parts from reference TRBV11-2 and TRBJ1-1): EAGVAQSPRYKIIEKRQSVAFWCNPISGHATLYWYQQILGQGPKLLIQFQNNGVVDDSQLPKDRFSAERLKGVDSTLKIQPAKLEDSAVYLCASSFGGENTEAFFGQGTRLTVV.

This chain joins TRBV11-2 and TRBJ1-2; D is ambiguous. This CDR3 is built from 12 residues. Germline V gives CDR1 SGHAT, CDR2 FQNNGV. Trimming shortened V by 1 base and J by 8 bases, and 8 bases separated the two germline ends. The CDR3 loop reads CASSLVPGGYTF. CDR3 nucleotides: TGTGCCAGCAGCTTAGTCCCGGGGGGCTACACCTTC.

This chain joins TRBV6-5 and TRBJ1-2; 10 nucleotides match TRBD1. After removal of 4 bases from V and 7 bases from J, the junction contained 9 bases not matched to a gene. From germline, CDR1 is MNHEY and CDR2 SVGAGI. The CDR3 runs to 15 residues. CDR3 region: CASSFEGQGRGGYTF. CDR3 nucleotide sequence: TGTGCCAGCAGTTTTGAGGGACAGGGGAGAGGTGGCTACACCTTC.

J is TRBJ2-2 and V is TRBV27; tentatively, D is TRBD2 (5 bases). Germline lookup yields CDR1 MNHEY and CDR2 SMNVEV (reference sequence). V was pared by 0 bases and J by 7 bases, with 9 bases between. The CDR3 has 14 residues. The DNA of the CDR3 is TGTGCCAGCAGTTTATCGCGGGTTGGCGGGGAGCTGTTTTTT. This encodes CASSLSRVGGELFF.

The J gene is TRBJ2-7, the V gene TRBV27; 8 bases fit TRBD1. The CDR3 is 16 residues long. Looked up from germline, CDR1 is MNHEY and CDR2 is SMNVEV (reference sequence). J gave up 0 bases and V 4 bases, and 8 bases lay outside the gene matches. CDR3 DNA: TGTGCCAGCAGTTCGGCATCTACAGGGGGCTCCTACGAGCAGTACTTC. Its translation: CASSSASTGGSYEQYF.

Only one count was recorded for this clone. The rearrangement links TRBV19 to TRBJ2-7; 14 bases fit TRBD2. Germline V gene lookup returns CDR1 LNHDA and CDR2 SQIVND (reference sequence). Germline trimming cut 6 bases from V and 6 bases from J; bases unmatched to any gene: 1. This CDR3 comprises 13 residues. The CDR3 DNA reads TGTGCCAGTAGCGGGACTAGCGGGAGCGAGCAGTACTTC. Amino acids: CASSGTSGSEQYF. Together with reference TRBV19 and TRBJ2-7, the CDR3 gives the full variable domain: DGGITQSPKYLFRKEGQNVTLSCEQNLNHDAMYWYRQDPGQGLRLIYYSQIVNDFQKGDIAEGYSVSREKKESFPLTVTSAQKNPTAFYLCASSGTSGSEQYFGPGTRLTVT.

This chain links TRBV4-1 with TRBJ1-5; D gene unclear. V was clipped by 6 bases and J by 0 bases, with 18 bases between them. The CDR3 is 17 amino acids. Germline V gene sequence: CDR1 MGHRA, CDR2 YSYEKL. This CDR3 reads CASSATWPFYSNQPQHF. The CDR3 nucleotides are TGCGCCAGCAGTGCAACGTGGCCCTTTTATAGCAATCAGCCCCAGCATTTT.

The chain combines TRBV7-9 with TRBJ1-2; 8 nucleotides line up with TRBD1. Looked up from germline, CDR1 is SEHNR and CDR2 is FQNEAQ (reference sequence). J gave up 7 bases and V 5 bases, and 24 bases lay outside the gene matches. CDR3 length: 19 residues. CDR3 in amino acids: CASSARNSWTGFRFRGYTF. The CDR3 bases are TGTGCCAGCAGCGCGAGAAATTCCTGGACAGGGTTCAGATTTCGTGGCTACACCTTC.

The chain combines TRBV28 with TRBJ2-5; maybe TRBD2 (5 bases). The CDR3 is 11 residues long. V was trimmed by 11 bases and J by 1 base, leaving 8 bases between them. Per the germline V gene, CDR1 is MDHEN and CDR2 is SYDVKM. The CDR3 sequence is CAAGGQETQYF. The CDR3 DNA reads TGTGCCGCGGGCGGCCAAGAGACCCAGTACTTC. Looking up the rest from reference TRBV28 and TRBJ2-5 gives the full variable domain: DVKVTQSSRYLVKRTGEKVFLECVQDMDHENMFWYRQDPGLGLRLIYFSYDVKMKEKGDIPEGYSVSREKKERFSLILESASTNQTSMYLCAAGGQETQYFGPGTRLLVL.

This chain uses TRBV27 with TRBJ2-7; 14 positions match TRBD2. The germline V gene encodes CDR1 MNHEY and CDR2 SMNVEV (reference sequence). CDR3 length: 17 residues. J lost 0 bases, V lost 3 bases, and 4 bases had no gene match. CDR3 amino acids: CASSLRLAGGPSYEQYF. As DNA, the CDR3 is TGTGCCAGCAGTTTGAGACTAGCGGGAGGGCCCTCCTACGAGCAGTACTTC.